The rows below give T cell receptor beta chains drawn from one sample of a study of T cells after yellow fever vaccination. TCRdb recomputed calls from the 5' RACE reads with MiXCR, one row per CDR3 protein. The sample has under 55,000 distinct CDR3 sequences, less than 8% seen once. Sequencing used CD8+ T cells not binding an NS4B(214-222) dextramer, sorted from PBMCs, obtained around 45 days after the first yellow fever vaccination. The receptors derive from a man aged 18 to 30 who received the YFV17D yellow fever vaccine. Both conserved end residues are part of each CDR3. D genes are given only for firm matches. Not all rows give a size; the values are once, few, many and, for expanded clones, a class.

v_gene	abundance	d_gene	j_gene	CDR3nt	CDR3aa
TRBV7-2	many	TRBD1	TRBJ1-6	TGTGCCAGCAGCATCCGGACAGGCAGGCTCAATTCACCCCTCCACTTT	CASSIRTGRLNSPLHF
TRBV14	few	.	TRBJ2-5	TGTGCCAGCAGCCAACGTTGGGGAGAGACCCAGTACTTC	CASSQRWGETQYF
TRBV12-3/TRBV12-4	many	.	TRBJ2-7	TGTGCCAGCAGTTTAGGACTGACCTCCGAGCAGTACTTC	CASSLGLTSEQYF
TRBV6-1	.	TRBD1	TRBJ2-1	TGTGCCAGCAGTGGACAGGGGGCGCATGAGCAGTTCTTC	CASSGQGAHEQFF
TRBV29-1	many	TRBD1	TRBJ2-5	TGCAGCGTTGAAGGTTGGGACAGCCAAGAGACCCAGTACTTC	CSVEGWDSQETQYF
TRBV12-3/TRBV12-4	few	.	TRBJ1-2	TGTGCCAGCAGTTTAAGGAGGGGATTGGGTGGCTACACCTTC	CASSLRRGLGGYTF
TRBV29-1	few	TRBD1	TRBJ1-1	TGCAGCGTGAACAGGGGCTGGCACACTGAAGCTTTCTTT	CSVNRGWHTEAFF
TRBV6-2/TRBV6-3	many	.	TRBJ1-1	TGTGCCAGCAGTTCTTACAGGTTACATCTGAACACTGAAGCTTTCTTT	CASSSYRLHLNTEAFF
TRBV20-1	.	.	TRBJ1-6	TGCAGTGCTCGATCCCCCGGAGGCCTACTCTATAATTCACCCCTCCACTTT	CSARSPGGLLYNSPLHF
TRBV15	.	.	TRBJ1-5	TGTGCCACCAGCAGAGTATCGGGTCAGCCCCAGCATTTT	CATSRVSGQPQHF
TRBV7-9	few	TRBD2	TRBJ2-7	TGTGCCAGCAGCTTGGGCGGGGGGGCTAAGGAGCAGTACTTC	CASSLGGGAKEQYF
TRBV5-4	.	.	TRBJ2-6	TGTGCCAGCAGCTTCCAGGGTCCAGGGGCCAACGTCCTGACTTTC	CASSFQGPGANVLTF
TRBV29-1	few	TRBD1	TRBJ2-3	TGCAGCGTTGATACGACAGGGGTTCCCACAGATACGCAGTATTTT	CSVDTTGVPTDTQYF
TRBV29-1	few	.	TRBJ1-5	TGCAGCGTTGAGGGAGGGGATGGGCAGCCCCAGCATTTT	CSVEGGDGQPQHF
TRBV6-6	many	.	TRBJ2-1	TGTGCCAGCACCTTTAGGACGGACGGTGAGCAGTTCTTC	CASTFRTDGEQFF
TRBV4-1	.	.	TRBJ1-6	TGCGCCAGCAGCCCTGGGCTCGCCCGTAATTCACCCCTCCACTTT	CASSPGLARNSPLHF
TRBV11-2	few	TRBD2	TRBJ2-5	TGTGCCAGCAGCTTGGGACTATACAAAGAGACCCAGTACTTC	CASSLGLYKETQYF
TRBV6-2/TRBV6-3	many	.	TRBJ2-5	TGTGCCAGCAGTTACTCGAAGGGAAATCGACAAGAGACCCAGTACTTC	CASSYSKGNRQETQYF
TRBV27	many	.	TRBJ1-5	TGTGCCAGCAGTTTAGCTCCAGCTAACAGGCAGCCCCAGCATTTT	CASSLAPANRQPQHF
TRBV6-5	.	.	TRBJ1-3	TGTGCCAGCAGTTTACTCAGAGGGTCTGGAAACACCATATATTTT	CASSLLRGSGNTIYF
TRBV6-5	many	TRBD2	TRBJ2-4	TGTGCCAGCAGTTACGGGACTAGCCTGGGGAGCATTCAGTACTTC	CASSYGTSLGSIQYF
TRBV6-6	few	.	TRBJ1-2	TGTGCCAGCAGTCAGGTTTACTATGGCTACACCTTC	CASSQVYYGYTF
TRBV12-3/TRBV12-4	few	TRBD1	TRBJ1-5	TGTGCCAGCAGTTTTCATTCGTATCAGGGGGCAGGGCAGCCCCAGCATTTT	CASSFHSYQGAGQPQHF
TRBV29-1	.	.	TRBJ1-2	TGCAGCGTTGAAGATTGGACGACAGGTAACCCCTTGGGCTACACCTTC	CSVEDWTTGNPLGYTF
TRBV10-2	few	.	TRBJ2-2	TGCGCCAGCAGTGAATCCGGGGGCGCCAAACGCACCGGGGAGCTGTTTTTT	CASSESGGAKRTGELFF
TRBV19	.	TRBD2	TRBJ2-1	TGTGCCAGTAGTATAGTATCTAGCGGGGGTTACAATGAGCAGTTCTTC	CASSIVSSGGYNEQFF
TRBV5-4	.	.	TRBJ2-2	TGTGCCAGCAGTCAGCCCCTTGCTGGGGGGACCGGGGAGCTGTTTTTT	CASSQPLAGGTGELFF
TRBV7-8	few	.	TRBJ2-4	TGTGCCAGCAGCTCGGGTTCAATAGCCAAAAACATTCAGTACTTC	CASSSGSIAKNIQYF
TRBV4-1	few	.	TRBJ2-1	TGCGCCAGCAGCCAAGTCATCAGAAGCTCCTACAATGAGCAGTTCTTC	CASSQVIRSSYNEQFF
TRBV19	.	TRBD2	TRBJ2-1	TGTGCCAGTAGTATCTGGGCTAGCGGGGGACACACGGGCAATGAGCAGTTCTTC	CASSIWASGGHTGNEQFF
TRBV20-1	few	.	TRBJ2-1	TGCAGTGCTAGACTTACGAGCTCCTACAATGAGCAGTTCTTC	CSARLTSSYNEQFF
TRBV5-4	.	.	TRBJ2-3	TGTGCCAGCAGCTTGTACCCCAGCGCTTATACGCAGTATTTT	CASSLYPSAYTQYF
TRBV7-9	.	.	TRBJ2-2	TGTGCCGGAACAGGGTTTACCGGGGAGCTGTTTTTT	CAGTGFTGELFF
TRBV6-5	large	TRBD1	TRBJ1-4	TGTGCCAGCAGTCACTCCCTACAGGGGACAGCAACTAATGAAAAACTGTTTTTT	CASSHSLQGTATNEKLFF